Sequencing of this T cell receptor (beta chain) was carried out in a study of T cells in Graves' hyperthyroidism and ophthalmopathy. This clonotype was observed many times. Using RNA transcripts as the source, TCR beta CDR3 regions were amplified. The HTBI set primed first-round TCR CDR3 RT-PCR. MiXCR was run by TCRdb on the multiplex PCR reads, yielding one entry per CDR3 protein. Here the sample spans around 480,000 distinct CDR3 sequences, approximately 14% being singletons. J was trimmed by 3 bases and V by 4 bases; bases with no gene match: 6. Germline CDR1 and CDR2: SGHRS and YFSETQ. The CDR3 loop spans 15 amino acids.

The origin of this receptor is a woman in her late teens or twenties with Graves' hyperthyroidism. The sample consisted of blood. The chain joins TRBV5-1 to TRBJ1-5; 8 bases are shared with TRBD1. The CDR3 spells CASSPSTGDNQPQHF. Here the CDR3 DNA reads TGCGCCAGCAGCCCATCGACAGGGGACAATCAGCCCCAGCATTTT.